What follows is one TCR beta chain and its context. Mismatch with germline at one junction end may stem from a read error. Original data processing: Using reference gene primer amplification, nucleated cell counts were estimated. Here immunoSEQ multiplex PCR was the method, and the copy in TCRdb shows in-frame clones only, minus some. V, J and clone size derive from that table, while D and trimming were established from the DNA sequence. Altogether 250,000 or so clones are present, almost 90% being singletons, with the ten largest covering 2.1%. It was during active infection that Seattle patients were enrolled and then longitudinally followed. There are 13 residues in the CDR3. In germline, CDR1 is SGHDT, CDR2 YYEEEE. The sample is drawn from a study of blood T cell repertoires in COVID-19. The wider study: Acute-phase and convalescent COVID-19 samples originated in the United States, Italy and Spain. Sample material is recorded as cDNA or gDNA derived from T cells, B-cell-depleted T cells, or PBMCs.

The sequenced sample was peripheral blood. The sequence derives from a woman in her sixties or seventies with COVID-19, enrolled during active disease. V is TRBV5-6 and J is TRBJ2-7; 7 nucleotides align to TRBD1. Here the CDR3 DNA reads TGTGCCGGCAGCTTGGGACAGTCCTACGAGCAGTACTTC. Its translation is CAGSLGQSYEQYF.